Listed below are T cell receptor beta chains from one sample, sequenced in a study of neurological immune-mediated disorders. TCRdb reprocessed the 5' RACE reads via MiXCR and lists one record per CDR3 protein. Of roughly 62,000 distinct CDR3 sequences listed, over 9.5% are singletons. The sample taken for sequencing was PBMCs. These receptors were collected from a man aged 55-75 years in good health. CDR3s include the opening cysteine and the closing phenylalanine or tryptophan. The D gene is left open where the match is weak. Size values are once, few and many counts, or a class for expanded clones, and some rows have none.

v_call	j_call	clone_size	d_call	cdr3_aa	cdr3_nt
TRBV20-1	TRBJ1-3	medium-sized	.	CSALQGNTIYF	TGCAGTGCTCTCCAGGGAAACACCATATATTTT
TRBV7-9	TRBJ1-2	many	.	CASSSSGGADGYTF	TGTGCCAGCAGCTCCAGTGGGGGGGCGGATGGCTACACCTTC
TRBV6-6	TRBJ2-4	many	TRBD2	CASSQPGSGGKNIQYF	TGTGCCAGCAGTCAACCGGGTAGCGGGGGCAAAAACATTCAGTACTTC
TRBV11-2	TRBJ1-2	few	.	CASNPGTFNYGYTF	TGTGCCAGCAACCCCGGGACCTTCAACTATGGCTACACCTTC
TRBV3-1	TRBJ2-5	once	.	CASSPSSTTEAFFGLATQYF	.
TRBV7-2	TRBJ1-6	many	.	CASSLGGGSSPLHF	TGTGCCAGCAGCTTAGGTGGGGGAAGTTCACCCCTCCACTTT
TRBV21-1	TRBJ2-5	few	.	CASSPRARGPGLAAAETQYF	TGTGCCAGCAGCCCCAGGGCCCGCGGACCGGGACTAGCTGCGGCGGAGACCCAGTACTTC
TRBV5-5	TRBJ1-1	many	.	CASSDGGLTEAFF	TGTGCCAGCTCGGACGGGGGTCTCACTGAAGCTTTCTTT
TRBV20-1	TRBJ2-2	many	.	CSARSHGGNVGELFF	TGCAGTGCTAGATCCCATGGAGGAAATGTCGGGGAGCTGTTTTTT
TRBV5-1	TRBJ2-1	.	TRBD1	CTSSPGQGSYNDQFF	TGCACCAGCAGCCCTGGACAGGGTTCCTACAATGACCAGTTCTTC
TRBV3-1	TRBJ2-1	.	.	CTSSQESSSVVHEQFF	TGCACCAGCAGCCAAGAGAGCAGCTCCGTGGTCCATGAGCAGTTCTTC
TRBV7-2	TRBJ1-5	many	.	CASSLGRYSNQPQHF	TGTGCCAGCAGCTTAGGACGCTATAGCAATCAGCCCCAGCATTTT
TRBV4-3	TRBJ2-1	many	TRBD1	CASSQGGGPYNEQFF	TGCGCCAGCAGCCAAGGAGGGGGCCCCTACAATGAGCAGTTCTTC
TRBV6-5	TRBJ1-1	many	TRBD1	CASSYSGFGTGTTMNTEAFF	TGTGCCAGCAGTTACTCGGGATTCGGGACAGGGACTACTATGAACACTGAAGCTTTCTTT
TRBV20-1	TRBJ1-1	many	.	CSARDMGPTAGGGEAFF	TGCAGTGCTAGAGATATGGGGCCGACAGCGGGTGGCGGTGAAGCTTTCTTT
TRBV25-1	TRBJ2-5	.	.	CASCEGQVAQETQYF	TGTGCCAGCTGTGAGGGACAAGTGGCCCAAGAGACCCAGTACTTC
TRBV5-5	TRBJ2-4	.	TRBD2	CASSLAYGGGQNIQYF	TGTGCCAGCAGCTTGGCCTATGGGGGGGGACAAAACATTCAGTACTTC
TRBV6-5	TRBJ1-2	many	.	CASSRGPSLYGYTF	TGTGCCAGCAGTAGGGGACCTAGCCTCTATGGCTACACCTTC
TRBV20-1	TRBJ2-1	many	.	CSAPGGRLFSSSYNEQFF	TGCAGTGCCCCGGGGGGCAGGCTCTTCTCAAGCTCCTACAATGAGCAGTTCTTC
TRBV7-2	TRBJ1-1	many	.	CASSLWRAEAFF	TGTGCCAGCAGCTTATGGCGGGCTGAAGCTTTCTTT
TRBV7-2	TRBJ2-3	many	TRBD2	CASSLFQSSGGITDTQYF	TGTGCCAGCAGCTTATTCCAGTCTAGCGGGGGAATCACAGATACGCAGTATTTT
TRBV20-1	TRBJ2-7	many	.	CSAPRHASYEQYF	TGCAGTGCTCCACGACACGCTTCCTACGAGCAGTACTTC
TRBV6-2/TRBV6-3	TRBJ2-6	many	.	CASSSVSGANVLTF	TGTGCCAGCAGTTCAGTCTCTGGGGCCAACGTCCTGACTTTC
TRBV7-2	TRBJ1-1	.	.	CASRVVLDTEAFF	TGTGCCAGCAGGGTAGTCCTGGACACTGAAGCTTTCTTT
TRBV20-1	TRBJ2-3	many	.	CSAPSALTRTDTQYF	TGCAGTGCCCCGTCGGCACTAACCCGCACAGATACGCAGTATTTT
TRBV3-1	TRBJ1-1	.	.	CASSSWDKGNTEAFF	TGTGCCAGCAGCTCATGGGACAAGGGGAACACTGAAGCTTTCTTT
TRBV5-1	TRBJ1-2	many	.	CASSLAGVEHGYTF	TGCGCCAGCAGCTTGGCAGGGGTGGAACATGGCTACACCTTC
TRBV6-2/TRBV6-3	TRBJ1-1	many	TRBD1	CATDQGQLNTEAFF	TGTGCCACGGACCAGGGACAGTTGAACACTGAAGCTTTCTTT
TRBV5-1	TRBJ2-4	many	.	CASSLGRENIQYF	TGCGCCAGCAGCCTAGGACGGGAAAACATTCAGTACTTC
TRBV28	TRBJ2-7	many	.	CASTSWTPYEQYF	TGTGCCAGCACTTCTTGGACTCCTTACGAGCAGTACTTC
TRBV4-1	TRBJ1-1	once	.	CASSLAGFEAFF	TGCGCCAGCAGCCTGGCGGGGTTTGAAGCTTTCTTT
TRBV20-1	TRBJ1-4	many	TRBD1	CSARLSTGVKVEKLFF	TGCAGTGCTAGATTGAGTACAGGGGTTAAGGTTGAAAAACTGTTTTTT
TRBV4-1	TRBJ1-4	many	.	CASSPSLDEKLFF	TGCGCCAGCAGCCCTTCTCTTGATGAAAAACTGTTTTTT
TRBV12-3/TRBV12-4	TRBJ2-2	many	.	CASSFGPGELFF	.
TRBV7-2	TRBJ2-1	many	TRBD1	CASSLGETGSKHQFF	TGTGCCAGCAGCTTAGGAGAGACAGGGTCTAAACATCAGTTCTTC
TRBV27	TRBJ1-3	many	.	CASSFAVSGNTIYF	TGTGCCAGCAGTTTCGCGGTTTCTGGAAACACCATATATTTT
TRBV6-5	TRBJ2-1	many	.	CASRILSAANYNEQFF	TGTGCCAGCAGGATCCTTAGCGCGGCGAACTACAATGAGCAGTTCTTC
TRBV3-1	TRBJ2-7	many	.	CASSRISYEQYF	TGTGCCAGCAGCCGGATCTCCTACGAGCAGTACTTC
TRBV20-1	TRBJ1-6	many	TRBD1	CSAYQRQGNNSPLHF	TGCAGTGCTTACCAGAGACAGGGGAATAATTCACCCCTCCACTTT
TRBV5-1	TRBJ2-2	many	.	CASSLAGNTGELFF	TGCGCCAGCAGCTTGGCCGGGAACACCGGGGAGCTGTTTTTT
TRBV28	TRBJ1-5	many	TRBD1	CASRESGGGQPQHF	TGTGCCAGCAGGGAGTCAGGGGGCGGTCAGCCCCAGCATTTT
TRBV20-1	TRBJ1-5	many	.	CSASRPTGAPDQPQHF	TGCAGTGCTAGCCGGCCAACCGGCGCGCCAGATCAGCCCCAGCATTTT
TRBV20-1	TRBJ2-3	many	TRBD1	CSARGGQEWTDTQYF	TGCAGTGCTAGAGGGGGACAGGAGTGGACAGATACGCAGTATTTT
TRBV18	TRBJ2-5	many	.	CASSPSRGQETQYF	TGTGCCAGCTCACCCAGTAGGGGCCAAGAGACCCAGTACTTC
TRBV20-1	TRBJ2-7	many	.	CSANGGSGYEQYF	TGCAGTGCTAACGGGGGATCTGGATACGAGCAGTACTTC
TRBV5-1	TRBJ1-5	many	.	CASSSGSGNQPQHF	TGCGCCAGCAGCTCGGGGTCGGGCAATCAGCCCCAGCATTTT
TRBV27	TRBJ1-1	many	.	CASSMGGGARRMNTEAFF	TGTGCCAGCAGTATGGGCGGGGGCGCCCGGAGGATGAACACTGAAGCTTTCTTT
TRBV25-1	TRBJ2-5	many	TRBD1	CASSGDRDGETQYF	TGTGCCAGCAGCGGCGACAGGGATGGAGAGACCCAGTACTTC
TRBV5-1	TRBJ2-5	many	.	CASSLGMETQYF	TGCGCCAGCAGCTTGGGTATGGAGACCCAGTACTTC
TRBV20-1	TRBJ2-3	many	.	CSAKGLPVPDTQYF	TGCAGTGCGAAGGGACTGCCGGTTCCAGATACGCAGTATTTT